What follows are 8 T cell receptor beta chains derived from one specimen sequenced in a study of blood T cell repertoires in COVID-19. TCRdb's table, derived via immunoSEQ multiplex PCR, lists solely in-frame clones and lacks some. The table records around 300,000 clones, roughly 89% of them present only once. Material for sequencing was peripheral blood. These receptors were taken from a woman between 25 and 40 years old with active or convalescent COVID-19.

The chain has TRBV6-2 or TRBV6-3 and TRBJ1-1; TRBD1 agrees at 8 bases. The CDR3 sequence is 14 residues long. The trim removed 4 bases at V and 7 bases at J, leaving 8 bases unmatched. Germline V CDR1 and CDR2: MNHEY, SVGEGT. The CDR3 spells CASSWTGPVLEAFF. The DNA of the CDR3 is TGTGCCAGCAGTTGGACAGGGCCGGTACTTGAAGCTTTCTTT.

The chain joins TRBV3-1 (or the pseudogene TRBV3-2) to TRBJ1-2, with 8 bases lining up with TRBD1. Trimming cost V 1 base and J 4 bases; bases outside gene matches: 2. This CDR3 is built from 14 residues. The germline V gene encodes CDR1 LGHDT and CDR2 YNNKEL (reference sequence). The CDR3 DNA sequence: TGTGCCAGCAGCCAAGCCGGGACAGGCTATGGCTACACCTTC. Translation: CASSQAGTGYGYTF.

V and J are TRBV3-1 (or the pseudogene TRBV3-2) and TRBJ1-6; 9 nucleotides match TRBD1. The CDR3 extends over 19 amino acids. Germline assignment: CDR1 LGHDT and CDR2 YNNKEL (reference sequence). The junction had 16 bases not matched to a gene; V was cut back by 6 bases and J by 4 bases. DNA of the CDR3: TGTGCCAGCAGGGGGGGGACAGGGTTATATCAATCGTATAATTCACCCCTCCACTTT. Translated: CASRGGTGLYQSYNSPLHF.

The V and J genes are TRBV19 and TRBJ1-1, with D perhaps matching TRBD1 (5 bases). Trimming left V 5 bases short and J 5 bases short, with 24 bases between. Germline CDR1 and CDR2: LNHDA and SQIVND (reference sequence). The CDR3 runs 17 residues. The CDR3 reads CASSPYLGGVSGTEAFF. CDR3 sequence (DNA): TGTGCCAGTAGTCCATACCTCGGGGGAGTGTCGGGTACTGAAGCTTTCTTT.

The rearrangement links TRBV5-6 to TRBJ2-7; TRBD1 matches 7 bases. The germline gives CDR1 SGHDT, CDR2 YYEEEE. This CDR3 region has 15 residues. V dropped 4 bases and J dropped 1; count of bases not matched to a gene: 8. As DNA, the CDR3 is TGTGCCAGCAGCACCCGGACAGGCCTTTCCTACGAGCAGTACTTC. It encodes CASSTRTGLSYEQYF.

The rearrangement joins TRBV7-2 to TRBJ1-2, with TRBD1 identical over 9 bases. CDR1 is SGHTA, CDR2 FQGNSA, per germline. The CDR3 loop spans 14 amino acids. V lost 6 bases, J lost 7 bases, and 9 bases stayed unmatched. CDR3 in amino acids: CASRSGTGITGYTF. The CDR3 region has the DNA TGTGCCAGCAGATCAGGGACAGGGATCACTGGCTACACCTTC. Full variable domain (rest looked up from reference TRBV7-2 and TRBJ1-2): GAGVSQSPSNKVTEKGKDVELRCDPISGHTALYWYRQSLGQGLEFLIYFQGNSAPDKSGLPSDRFSAERTGGSVSTLTIQRTQQEDSAVYLCASRSGTGITGYTFGSGTRLTVV.

CDR3 loop: CASSLGGTGELFF. The CDR3 nucleotides read TGTGCCAGCAGCCTGGGGGGAACCGGGGAGCTGTTTTTT. The genes are TRBV11-3 and TRBJ2-2; D is possibly TRBD2 (6 bases). CDR1 and CDR2 from the germline V gene are SGHNT and YENEEA. V was trimmed by 5 bases and J by 5 bases, leaving 9 bases between them. This CDR3 has 13 amino acids. Full variable domain (rest looked up from reference TRBV11-3 and TRBJ2-2): EAGVVQSPRYKIIEKKQPVAFWCNPISGHNTLYWYLQNLGQGPELLIRYENEEAVDDSQLPKDRFSAERLKGVDSTLKIQPAELGDSAVYLCASSLGGTGELFFGEGSRLTVL.

DNA for the CDR3: TGTGCCAGCAGTTTACGCAGTAAAGCAGATACGCAGTATTTT. This codes for CASSLRSKADTQYF. The chain combines TRBV27 with TRBJ2-3, with unresolved D. This CDR3 is 14 amino acids long. Germline loops: CDR1 MNHEY, CDR2 SMNVEV (reference sequence). V was trimmed by 2 bases and J by 4 bases, leaving 10 bases between them.